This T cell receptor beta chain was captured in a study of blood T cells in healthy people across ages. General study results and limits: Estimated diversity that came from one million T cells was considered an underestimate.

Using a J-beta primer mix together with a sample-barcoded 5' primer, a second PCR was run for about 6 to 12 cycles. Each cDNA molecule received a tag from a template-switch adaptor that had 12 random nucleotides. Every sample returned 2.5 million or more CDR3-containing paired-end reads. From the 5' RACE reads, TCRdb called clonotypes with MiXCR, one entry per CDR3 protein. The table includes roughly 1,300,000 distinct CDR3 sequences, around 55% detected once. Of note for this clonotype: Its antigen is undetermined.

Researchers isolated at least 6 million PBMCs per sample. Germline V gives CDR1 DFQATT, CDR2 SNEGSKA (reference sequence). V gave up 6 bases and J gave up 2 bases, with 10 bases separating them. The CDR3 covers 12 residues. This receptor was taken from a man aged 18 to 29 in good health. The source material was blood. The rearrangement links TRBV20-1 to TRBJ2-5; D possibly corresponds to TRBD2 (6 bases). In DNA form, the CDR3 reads TGCAGTGCGTCGGGGGAGCAAGAGACCCAGTACTTC. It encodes CSASGEQETQYF.